This TCR beta chain was recorded in a study of blood T cell repertoires in COVID-19. Turning to the study itself: Acute and convalescent COVID-19 samples came from the United States, Italy and Spain.

The assay was immunoSEQ multiplex PCR, and TCRdb's table has in-frame clones only and misses some. Seen here are some 73,000 clones, approximately 89% observed once, and the top ten hold around 13%. The CDR3 covers 13 residues. This chain connects TRBV12-3 or TRBV12-4 to TRBJ2-5; possible D gene TRBD2, 5 bases. The sequence was obtained from a woman aged 55 to 70 with acute or convalescent COVID-19. Input material: peripheral blood. The CDR3 is CAAGGSGRETQYF. The CDR3 nucleotides are TGTGCTGCAGGAGGCTCCGGGCGAGAGACCCAGTACTTC.